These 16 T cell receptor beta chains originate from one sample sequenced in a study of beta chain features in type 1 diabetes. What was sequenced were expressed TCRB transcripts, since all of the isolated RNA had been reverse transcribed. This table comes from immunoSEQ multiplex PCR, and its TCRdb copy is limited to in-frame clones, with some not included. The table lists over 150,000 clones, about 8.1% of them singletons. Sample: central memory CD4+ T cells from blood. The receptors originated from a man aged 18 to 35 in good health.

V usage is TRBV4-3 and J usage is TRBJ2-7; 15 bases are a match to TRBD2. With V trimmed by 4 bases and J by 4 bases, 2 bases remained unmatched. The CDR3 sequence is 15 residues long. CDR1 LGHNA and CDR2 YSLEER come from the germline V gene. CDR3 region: CASSLGLAGGYEQYF. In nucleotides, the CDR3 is TGCGCCAGCAGCCTGGGACTAGCGGGAGGTTACGAGCAGTACTTC.

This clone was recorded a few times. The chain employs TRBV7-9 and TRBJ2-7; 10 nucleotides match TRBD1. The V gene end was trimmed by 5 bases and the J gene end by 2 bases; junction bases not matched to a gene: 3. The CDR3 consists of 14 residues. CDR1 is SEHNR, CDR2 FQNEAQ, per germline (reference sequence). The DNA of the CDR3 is TGTGCCAGCAGCATTGGACAGGGGGCCTACGAGCAGTACTTC. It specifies CASSIGQGAYEQYF.

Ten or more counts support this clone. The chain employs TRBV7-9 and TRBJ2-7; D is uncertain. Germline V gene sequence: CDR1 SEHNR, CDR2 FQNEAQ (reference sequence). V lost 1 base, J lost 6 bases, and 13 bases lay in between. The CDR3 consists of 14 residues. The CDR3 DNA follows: TGTGCCAGCAGCTTAGAAGAGCATAGTTCCGAGCAGTACTTC. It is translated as CASSLEEHSSEQYF.

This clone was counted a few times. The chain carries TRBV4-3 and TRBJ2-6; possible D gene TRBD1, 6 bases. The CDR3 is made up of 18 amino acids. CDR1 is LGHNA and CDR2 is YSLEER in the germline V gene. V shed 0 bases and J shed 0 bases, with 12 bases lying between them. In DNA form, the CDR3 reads TGCGCCAGCAGCCAAGATCCGGGACACCACTCTGGGGCCAACGTCCTGACTTTC. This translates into CASSQDPGHHSGANVLTF.

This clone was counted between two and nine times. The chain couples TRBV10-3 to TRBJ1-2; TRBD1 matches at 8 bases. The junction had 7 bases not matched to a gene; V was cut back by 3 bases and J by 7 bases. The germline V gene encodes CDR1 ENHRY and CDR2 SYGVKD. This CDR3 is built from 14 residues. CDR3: CAISEWSGGRGYTF. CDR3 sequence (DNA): TGTGCCATCAGTGAATGGTCAGGGGGCCGTGGCTACACCTTC.

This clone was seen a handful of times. Here the CDR3 reads CARQDFYNSPLHF. The CDR3 DNA is TGTGCCCGGCAGGATTTTTACAATTCACCCCTCCACTTT. This chain connects TRBV30 to TRBJ1-6; D not certain. The V and J ends lost 8 bases and 7 bases respectively, with 15 bases between them. From germline, CDR1 is GTSNPN and CDR2 SVGIG (reference sequence). This CDR3 contains 13 residues.

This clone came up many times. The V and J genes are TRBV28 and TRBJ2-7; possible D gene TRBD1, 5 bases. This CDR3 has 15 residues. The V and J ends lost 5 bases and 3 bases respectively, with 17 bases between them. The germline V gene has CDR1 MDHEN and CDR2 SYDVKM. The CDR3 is CASSPPGRANYEQYF. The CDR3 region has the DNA TGTGCCAGCAGTCCTCCCGGCAGGGCTAACTACGAGCAGTACTTC. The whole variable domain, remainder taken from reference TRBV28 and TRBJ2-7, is DVKVTQSSRYLVKRTGEKVFLECVQDMDHENMFWYRQDPGLGLRLIYFSYDVKMKEKGDIPEGYSVSREKKERFSLILESASTNQTSMYLCASSPPGRANYEQYFGPGTRLTVT.

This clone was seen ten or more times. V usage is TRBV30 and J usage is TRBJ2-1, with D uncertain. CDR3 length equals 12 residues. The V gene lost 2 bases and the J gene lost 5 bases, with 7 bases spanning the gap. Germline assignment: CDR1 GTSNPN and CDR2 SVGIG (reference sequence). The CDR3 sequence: CAWSLEHNEQFF. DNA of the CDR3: TGTGCCTGGAGTCTAGAACACAATGAGCAGTTCTTC.

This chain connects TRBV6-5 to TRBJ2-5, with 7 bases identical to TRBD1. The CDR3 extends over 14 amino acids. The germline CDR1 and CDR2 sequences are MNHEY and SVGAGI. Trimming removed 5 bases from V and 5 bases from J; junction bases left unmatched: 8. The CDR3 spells CASSVTGVGETQYF. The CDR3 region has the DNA TGTGCCAGCAGTGTAACAGGGGTCGGGGAGACCCAGTACTTC.

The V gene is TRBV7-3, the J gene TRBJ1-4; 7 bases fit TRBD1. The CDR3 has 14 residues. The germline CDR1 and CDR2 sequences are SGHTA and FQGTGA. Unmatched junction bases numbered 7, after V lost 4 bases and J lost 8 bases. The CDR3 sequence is CASSSGQVPEKLFF. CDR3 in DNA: TGTGCCAGCAGCTCCGGACAGGTCCCCGAAAAACTGTTTTTT.

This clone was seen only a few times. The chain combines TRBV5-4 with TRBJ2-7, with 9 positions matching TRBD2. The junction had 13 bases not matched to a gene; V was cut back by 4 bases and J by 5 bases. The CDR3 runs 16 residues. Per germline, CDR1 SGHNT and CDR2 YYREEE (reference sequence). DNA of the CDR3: TGTGCCAGCAGCCTACCTTCTGGTAGCGGGGGTAACGAGCAGTACTTC. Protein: CASSLPSGSGGNEQYF.

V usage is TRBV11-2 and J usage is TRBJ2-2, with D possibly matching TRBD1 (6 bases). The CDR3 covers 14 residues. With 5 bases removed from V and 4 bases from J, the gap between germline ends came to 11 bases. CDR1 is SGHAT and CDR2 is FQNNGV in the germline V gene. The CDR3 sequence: CASSRGQTTGELFF. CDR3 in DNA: TGTGCCAGCAGCCGGGGACAAACCACCGGGGAGCTGTTTTTT.

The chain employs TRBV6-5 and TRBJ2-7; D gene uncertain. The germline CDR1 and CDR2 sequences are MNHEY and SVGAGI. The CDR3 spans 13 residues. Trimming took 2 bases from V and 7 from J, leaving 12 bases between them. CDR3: CASSYATLKEQYF. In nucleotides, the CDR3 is TGTGCCAGCAGTTACGCGACACTTAAGGAGCAGTACTTC.

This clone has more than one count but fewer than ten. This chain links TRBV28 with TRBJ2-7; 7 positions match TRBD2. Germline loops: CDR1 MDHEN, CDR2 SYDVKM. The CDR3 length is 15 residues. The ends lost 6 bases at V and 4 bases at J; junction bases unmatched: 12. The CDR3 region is CASSQLASSGYEQYF. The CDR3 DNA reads TGTGCCAGCAGCCAACTAGCGTCTAGCGGATACGAGCAGTACTTC.

CDR3 nucleotide sequence: TGTGCCAGCAGCTCGCGACAGGGTGGTAACGGGGAGCTGTTTTTT. It translates to CASSSRQGGNGELFF. The chain has TRBV4-2 and TRBJ2-2; 7 bases align to TRBD1. J lost 7 bases, V lost 5 bases, and 10 bases had no gene match. The CDR3 loop spans 15 amino acids. CDR1 LGHNA and CDR2 YNFKEQ come from the germline V gene.

CDR3: CASSWDTGNEQFF. The CDR3 nucleotides are TGTGCCAGCAGTTGGGACACGGGGAATGAGCAGTTCTTC. The chain recombines TRBV28 with TRBJ2-1; a possible D gene is TRBD1 (6 bases). Per germline, CDR1 MDHEN and CDR2 SYDVKM. This CDR3 has 13 residues. V lost 4 bases, J lost 7 bases, and 11 bases lay in between.